These 27 T cell receptor beta chains were all obtained from the same sample, sequenced in a study of cytomegalovirus exposure and HLA in healthy donors. The PCR used 60 Vbeta and 13 Jbeta primers. Some clones are missing from TCRdb's copy, which holds only in-frame ones; the method was immunoSEQ multiplex PCR. The sample holds about 76,000 clones, approximately 72% seen once. The sample comprised PBMCs. The receptors derive from a woman aged 40 to 50 in good health and CMV-seropositive.

The chain combines TRBV18 with TRBJ2-7, with 9 bases identical to TRBD1. The length of the CDR3 is 18 residues. J gave up 4 bases and V 3 bases, and 16 bases lay outside the gene matches. Germline values: CDR1 KGHSH, CDR2 LQKENI. CDR3 amino acids: CASSPSVSGTGPIYEQYF. DNA for the CDR3: TGTGCCAGCTCACCTTCCGTATCCGGGACAGGGCCCATATACGAGCAGTACTTC.

The genes are TRBV6-6 and TRBJ1-1; 11 nucleotides match TRBD1. J gave up 5 bases and V 0 bases, and 2 bases lay outside the gene matches. Germline-derived CDR1 and CDR2 are MNHNY and SVGAGI (reference sequence). This CDR3 has 15 residues. This chain's CDR3 is CASSYSDRGQTEAFF. The DNA for the CDR3 is TGTGCCAGCAGTTACTCGGACAGGGGGCAAACTGAAGCTTTCTTT.

The chain has TRBV2 and TRBJ2-5, with TRBD2 identical over 9 bases. The last part of the DNA fits TRBJ2-7 better; the J call may be wrong. CDR1 and CDR2 from the germline V gene are SNHLY and FYNNEI. The CDR3 is 15 amino acids. The CDR3 reads CASTQGAGGLYEQYF. The CDR3, as DNA: TGTGCCAGCACCCAGGGAGCGGGGGGCCTCTACGAGCAGTACTTC.

The chain carries TRBV28 and TRBJ1-1; 10 bases map to TRBD1. The CDR3 consists of 16 residues. Germline-derived CDR1 and CDR2 are MDHEN and SYDVKM. The junction had 10 bases not matched to a gene; V was cut back by 5 bases and J by 4 bases. The chain's CDR3 is CASSPPDRGYGTEAFF. CDR3 DNA sequence: TGTGCCAGCAGTCCTCCGGACAGGGGGTATGGCACTGAAGCTTTCTTT.

The chain employs TRBV5-1 and TRBJ1-4, with TRBD1 matching 8 bases. The V segment lost 2 bases and the J segment 8 bases; nucleotides outside the gene matches: 17. The CDR3 runs 18 residues. Germline assignment: CDR1 SGHRS and CDR2 YFSETQ. CDR3 loop: CASSFGVGQVGFGEKLFF. The CDR3 bases are TGCGCCAGCAGCTTCGGAGTGGGACAGGTGGGGTTTGGGGAAAAACTGTTTTTT.

The chain is built from TRBV29-1 and TRBJ1-5; no clear D. Per germline, CDR1 SQVTM and CDR2 ANQGSEA. This CDR3 region has 13 residues. V lost 7 bases and J lost 4, with 14 bases in between. As DNA, the CDR3 is TGCAGCGCGCGTCATCCGGGAAATCAGCCCCAGCATTTT. It yields the protein CSARHPGNQPQHF. Full variable domain (rest looked up from reference TRBV29-1 and TRBJ1-5): SAVISQKPSRDICQRGTSLTIQCQVDSQVTMMFWYRQQPGQSLTLIATANQGSEATYESGFVIDKFPISRPNLTFSTLTVSNMSPEDSSIYLCSARHPGNQPQHFGDGTRLSIL.

This clone turned up a few times. V usage is TRBV19 and J usage is TRBJ2-3; possibly TRBD2 for D (5 bases). Trimming removed 3 bases at V and 2 bases at J, with 12 bases between. CDR1 is LNHDA, CDR2 SQIVND, per germline (reference sequence). The CDR3 runs 15 residues. CDR3 loop: CASSIGGLYTDTQYF. The CDR3 coding sequence is TGTGCCAGTAGTATCGGTGGACTTTACACAGATACGCAGTATTTT.

This chain connects TRBV27 to TRBJ2-7; 8 positions match TRBD1. V shed 2 bases and J 3 bases; nucleotides not matched to a gene: 0. Germline V lookup: CDR1 MNHEY, CDR2 SMNVEV (reference sequence). The CDR3 loop spans 13 amino acids. CDR3 coding DNA: TGTGCCAGCAGTTTAACAGGGGGCTACGAGCAGTACTTC. Translation gives CASSLTGGYEQYF.

The rearrangement uses TRBV6-6 and TRBJ2-2; D possibly corresponds to TRBD2 (7 bases). V was cut by 6 bases and J by 1 base, with 15 bases left in between. CDR1 is MNHNY, CDR2 SVGAGI, per germline (reference sequence). The CDR3 has 16 amino acids. In DNA, the CDR3 is TGTGCCAGCAGAGTTTCGGGGGGCCGGAACACCGGGGAGCTGTTTTTT. Amino acids: CASRVSGGRNTGELFF.

The rearrangement joins TRBV7-2 to TRBJ1-5, with 11 nucleotides matching TRBD1. This CDR3 is built from 15 residues. J was trimmed by 7 bases and V by 1 base; bases with no gene match: 3. The germline CDR1 and CDR2 sequences are SGHTA and FQGNSA. The CDR3, as DNA: TGTGCCAGCAGCTTAGGGACAGGGGGCCACCAGCCCCAGCATTTT. Amino acids: CASSLGTGGHQPQHF.

About this clone: A read error may account for a junction end that differs from germline. The chain employs TRBV7-9 and TRBJ1-3; possibly TRBD1 for D (6 bases). CDR3 length: 16 residues. Germline V CDR1 and CDR2: SEHNR, FQNEAQ (reference sequence). The CDR3 spells CSSSSPGQNSGNTIYF. The CDR3 region has the DNA TGTTCCAGCAGCTCCCCGGGACAAAACTCTGGAAACACCATATATTTT.

V and J are TRBV19 and TRBJ1-2, with TRBD1 matching 7 bases. The CDR3 covers 14 residues. The germline gives CDR1 LNHDA, CDR2 SQIVND (reference sequence). The V segment lost 3 bases and the J segment 6 bases; nucleotides outside the gene matches: 7. CDR3 region: CASSMGTVGDGYTF. DNA for the CDR3: TGTGCCAGTAGTATGGGGACAGTAGGGGATGGCTACACCTTC.

The chain couples TRBV19 to TRBJ2-7; perhaps TRBD1 as D (5 bases). V was trimmed by 6 bases and J by 1 base, leaving 10 bases between them. Germline V gene sequence: CDR1 LNHDA, CDR2 SQIVND (reference sequence). The CDR3 extends over 13 amino acids. DNA of the CDR3: TGTGCCAGTAGGGACATACAGTCCTACGAGCAGTACTTC. Its protein product is CASRDIQSYEQYF.

The CDR3 is CASSLTGRGSNEKLFF. The CDR3 DNA follows: TGTGCCAGCAGCTTAACGGGGAGGGGGAGTAATGAAAAACTGTTTTTT. V is TRBV7-6 and J is TRBJ1-4; a possible D gene is TRBD1 (6 bases). Germline V CDR1 and CDR2: SGHVS, FNYEAQ. V was cut by 2 bases and J by 4 bases, with 14 bases left in between. This CDR3 spans 16 amino acids.

This clone was observed a single time. This chain links TRBV18 with TRBJ2-2; 10 positions match TRBD1. The CDR3 contains 16 residues. V trimming: 2 bases; J trimming: 4 bases; junction bases outside the gene matches: 4. The germline V gene encodes CDR1 KGHSH and CDR2 LQKENI. In nucleotides, the CDR3 is TGTGCCAGCTCACCAGGACAGGGGGTTGCCACCGGGGAGCTGTTTTTT. Translating it yields CASSPGQGVATGELFF.

In this sample, this clone turned up a few times. This chain uses TRBV4-1 with TRBJ1-3; D possibly corresponds to TRBD1 (6 bases). Germline lookup yields CDR1 MGHRA and CDR2 YSYEKL. Trimming pared 4 bases from V and 1 base from J, leaving 11 bases between. The CDR3 has 15 residues. CDR3 protein: CASSRTTGSGNTIYF. The DNA for the CDR3 is TGCGCCAGCAGCCGAACGACAGGATCTGGAAACACCATATATTTT.

V is TRBV19 and J is TRBJ1-3; unclear D gene. V was clipped by 5 bases and J by 3 bases, with 8 bases between them. There are 13 residues in the CDR3. The germline V gene has CDR1 LNHDA and CDR2 SQIVND (reference sequence). The CDR3 here is CASSLQFGNTIYF. DNA of the CDR3: TGTGCCAGTAGTCTACAGTTTGGAAACACCATATATTTT.

The chain joins TRBV18 to TRBJ2-5; the D gene is possibly TRBD1 (6 bases). This CDR3 has 15 amino acids. Germline V gene sequence: CDR1 KGHSH, CDR2 LQKENI. V was pared by 4 bases and J by 1 base, with 13 bases between. The CDR3, as DNA: TGTGCCAGCTCACTCCTCCAGGGGTCCCAAGAGACCCAGTACTTC. The encoded protein is CASSLLQGSQETQYF.

V usage is TRBV6-4 and J usage is TRBJ1-2; possible D gene TRBD1, 6 bases. The CDR3 contains 15 residues. V was shortened by 7 bases and J by 4 bases, with 19 bases between the two germline ends. The germline V gene encodes CDR1 MRHNA and CDR2 SNTAGT. CDR3 DNA sequence: TGTGCCAGCACCGCCCCGGGGGGGCGCGCCTATGGCTACACCTTC. Amino acid sequence: CASTAPGGRAYGYTF.

This sequence joins TRBV7-9 and TRBJ2-7; tentatively, D is TRBD2 (7 bases). The germline V and J ends were trimmed by 8 bases and 4 bases, with 18 bases remaining between them. This CDR3 spans 14 amino acids. Germline lookup yields CDR1 SEHNR and CDR2 FQNEAQ (reference sequence). The CDR3 DNA is TGTGCCAGCGAGGGGGGGCAGACTACTTACGAGCAGTACTTC. Protein: CASEGGQTTYEQYF.

This clone was observed a single time. The rearrangement uses TRBV7-2 and TRBJ2-2; 15 bases fit TRBD2. The CDR3 is 17 amino acids. The V and J ends lost 0 bases and 4 bases, in that order; junction bases with no gene match: 0. The germline gives CDR1 SGHTA, CDR2 FQGNSA. The CDR3 DNA follows: TGTGCCAGCAGCTTAGCGGGACTAGCGGGGGGCACCGGGGAGCTGTTTTTT. Protein: CASSLAGLAGGTGELFF.

This clone was observed a few times. J is TRBJ2-2 and V is TRBV29-1, with 9 bases aligning to TRBD1. Germline V gene data show CDR1 as SQVTM and CDR2 as ANQGSEA. J gave up 6 bases and V 6 bases, and 8 bases lay outside the gene matches. CDR3 length: 14 amino acids. For the CDR3, the DNA is TGCAGCGTGCCCGGGACAGGGTTTTCCGGGGAGCTGTTTTTT. It codes for CSVPGTGFSGELFF.

This chain connects TRBV7-2 to TRBJ1-5; perhaps TRBD1 as D (6 bases). CDR3 length: 13 amino acids. Germline values: CDR1 SGHTA, CDR2 FQGNSA. Trimming left V 5 bases short and J 7 bases short, with 12 bases between. The CDR3 nucleotides are TGTGCCAGCAGCCAACAGGGTTTCCAGCCCCAGCATTTT. This translates into CASSQQGFQPQHF.

The chain recombines TRBV7-2 with TRBJ2-1; perhaps TRBD1 as D (5 bases). With 3 bases removed from V and 11 bases from J, the gap between germline ends came to 17 bases. Looked up from germline, CDR1 is SGHTA and CDR2 is FQGNSA. This CDR3 has 14 residues. The CDR3 DNA sequence: TGTGCCAGCAGCTTCACCCCCCCAGGGCAGAAGCAGTTCTTC. Its translation is CASSFTPPGQKQFF. Using reference TRBV7-2 and TRBJ2-1 for the parts outside the CDR3, the full variable domain is GAGVSQSPSNKVTEKGKDVELRCDPISGHTALYWYRQSLGQGLEFLIYFQGNSAPDKSGLPSDRFSAERTGGSVSTLTIQRTQQEDSAVYLCASSFTPPGQKQFFGPGTRLTVL.

This clone appeared once. The rearrangement links TRBV5-1 to TRBJ1-2; a weak D match, TRBD1 (6 bases). V lost 2 bases and J lost 0, with 14 bases in between. This CDR3 contains 16 residues. Germline loops: CDR1 SGHRS, CDR2 YFSETQ. As DNA, the CDR3 is TGCGCCAGCAGCTTATCAGGGGCCGGAACTAACTATGGCTACACCTTC. This codes for CASSLSGAGTNYGYTF.

V usage is TRBV18 and J usage is TRBJ1-1, with D possibly matching TRBD1 (5 bases). Germline V CDR1 and CDR2: KGHSH, LQKENI. This CDR3 spans 14 amino acids. V was trimmed by 2 bases and J by 4 bases, leaving 11 bases between them. The CDR3 region has the DNA TGTGCCAGCTCACCAGTCGGAAGGGGCACTGAAGCTTTCTTT. It is translated as CASSPVGRGTEAFF. Filled out from reference TRBV18 and TRBJ1-1, the complete variable domain reads NAGVMQNPRHLVRRRGQEARLRCSPMKGHSHVYWYRQLPEEGLKFMVYLQKENIIDESGMPKERFSAEFPKEGPSILRIQQVVRGDSAAYFCASSPVGRGTEAFFGQGTRLTVV.

With regard to this clone: A read error may produce the germline difference seen at one junction end. The V call is TRBV5-8, the J call TRBJ1-2; TRBD1 agrees at 9 bases. Per germline, CDR1 SGHTS and CDR2 YDEGEE. This CDR3 has 11 amino acids. The CDR3 DNA is TGTGCCAGCAGCCGTGGACAGGGGACTTCCTTC. It translates to CASSRGQGTSF. Using reference TRBV5-8 and TRBJ1-2 for the parts outside the CDR3, the full variable domain is EAGVTQSPTHLIKTRGQQATLRCSPISGHTSVYWYQQALGLGLQFLLWYDEGEERNRGNFPPRFSGRQFPNYSSELNVNALELEDSALYLCASSRGQGTSFGSGTRLTVV.